The entry below describes one T cell receptor beta chain. In TCRdb, the 5' RACE reads were re-called with MiXCR into one record per CDR3 protein. The sample holds 80,000 to 90,000 distinct CDR3 sequences, roughly 27% seen once. This entry is derived from a study of CD8 T cells in ankylosing spondylitis. V shed 2 bases, J shed 2 bases, and the junction held 2 bases outside the gene matches. Per the germline V gene, CDR1 is ENHRY and CDR2 is SYGVKD. The CDR3 length is 15 residues. The chain uses TRBV10-3 and TRBJ2-2, with 7 bases identical to TRBD2. The receptor's source is a male donor with ankylosing spondylitis or in good health (not recorded which). The sample was blood, either unsorted or a sorted T cell fraction (not recorded which). CDR3 amino acids: CAISEASGNTGELFF. The CDR3 DNA is TGTGCCATCAGTGAGGCTAGCGGAAACACCGGGGAGCTGTTTTTT.